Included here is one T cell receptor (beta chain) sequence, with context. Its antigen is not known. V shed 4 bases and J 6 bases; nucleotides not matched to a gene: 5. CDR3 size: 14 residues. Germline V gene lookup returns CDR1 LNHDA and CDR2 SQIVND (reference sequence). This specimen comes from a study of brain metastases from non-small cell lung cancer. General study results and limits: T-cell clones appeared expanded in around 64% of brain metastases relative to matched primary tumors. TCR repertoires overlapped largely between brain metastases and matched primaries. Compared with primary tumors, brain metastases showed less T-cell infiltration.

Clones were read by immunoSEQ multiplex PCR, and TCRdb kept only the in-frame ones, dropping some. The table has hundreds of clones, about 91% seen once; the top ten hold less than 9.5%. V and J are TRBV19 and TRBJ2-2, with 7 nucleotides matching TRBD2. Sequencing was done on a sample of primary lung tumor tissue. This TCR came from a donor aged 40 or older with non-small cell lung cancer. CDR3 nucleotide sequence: TGTGCCAGTAGTAGGCAGGGAGGGCCCGGGGAGCTGTTTTTT. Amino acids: CASSRQGGPGELFF.